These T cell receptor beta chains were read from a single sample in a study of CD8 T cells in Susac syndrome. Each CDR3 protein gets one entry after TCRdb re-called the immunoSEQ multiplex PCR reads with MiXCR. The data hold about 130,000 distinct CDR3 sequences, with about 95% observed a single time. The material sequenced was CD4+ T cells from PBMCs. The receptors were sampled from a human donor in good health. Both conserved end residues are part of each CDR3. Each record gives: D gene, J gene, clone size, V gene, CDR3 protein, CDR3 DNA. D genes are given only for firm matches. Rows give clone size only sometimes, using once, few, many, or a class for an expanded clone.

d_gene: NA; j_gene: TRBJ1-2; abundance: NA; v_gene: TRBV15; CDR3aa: CATSRVVAYGYTF; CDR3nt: TGTGCCACCAGCAGAGTGGTGGCTTATGGCTACACCTTC
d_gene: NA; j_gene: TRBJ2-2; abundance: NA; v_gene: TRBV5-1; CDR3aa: CASSPGAGNTGELFF; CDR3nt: TGCGCCAGCAGCCCCGGAGCGGGGAACACCGGGGAGCTGTTTTTT
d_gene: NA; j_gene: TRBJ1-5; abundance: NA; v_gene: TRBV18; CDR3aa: CASSRDSSGNQPQHF; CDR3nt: TGTGCCAGCTCCCGCGACTCCTCGGGCAATCAGCCCCAGCATTTT
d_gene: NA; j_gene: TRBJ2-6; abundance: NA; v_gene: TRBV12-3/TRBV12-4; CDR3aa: CASSFFGGANVLTF; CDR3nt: TGTGCCAGCAGCTTCTTCGGTGGGGCCAACGTCCTGACTTTC
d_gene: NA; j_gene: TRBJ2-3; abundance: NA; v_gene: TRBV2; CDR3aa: CASSEAPDTQYF; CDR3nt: TGTGCCAGCAGTGAAGCTCCAGATACGCAGTATTTT
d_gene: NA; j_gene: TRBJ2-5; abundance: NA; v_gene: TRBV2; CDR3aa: CASSWSAGQETQYF; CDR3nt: TGTGCCAGCAGTTGGTCCGCCGGGCAAGAGACCCAGTACTTC
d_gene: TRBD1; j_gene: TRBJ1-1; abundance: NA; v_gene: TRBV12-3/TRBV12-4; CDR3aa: CASSPDRVATEAFF; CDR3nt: TGTGCCAGCAGTCCCGACAGGGTGGCCACTGAAGCTTTCTTT
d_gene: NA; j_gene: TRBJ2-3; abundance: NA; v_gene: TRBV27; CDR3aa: CASSPPGPPPDTQYF; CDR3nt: TGTGCCAGCAGCCCTCCGGGCCCCCCCCCAGATACGCAGTATTTT
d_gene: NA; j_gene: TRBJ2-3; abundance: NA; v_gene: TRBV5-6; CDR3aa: CASSASADTQYF; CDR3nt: TGTGCCAGCAGCGCCTCGGCAGATACGCAGTATTTT
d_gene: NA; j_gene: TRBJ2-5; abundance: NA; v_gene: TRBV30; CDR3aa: CAWSIDLAETQYF; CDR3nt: TGTGCCTGGAGTATTGACTTGGCGGAGACCCAGTACTTC
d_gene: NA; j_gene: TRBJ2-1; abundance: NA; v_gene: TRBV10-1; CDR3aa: CASSTGREQFF; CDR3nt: TGCGCCAGCAGTACAGGGAGGGAGCAGTTCTTC
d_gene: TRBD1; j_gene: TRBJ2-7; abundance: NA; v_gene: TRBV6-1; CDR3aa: CASSDLGTASYEQYF; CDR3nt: TGTGCCAGCAGTGATCTCGGGACAGCCTCCTACGAGCAGTACTTC
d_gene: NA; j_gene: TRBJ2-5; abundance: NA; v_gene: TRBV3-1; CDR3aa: CANRRGQETQYF; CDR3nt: TGTGCCAACAGGCGGGGCCAAGAGACCCAGTACTTC
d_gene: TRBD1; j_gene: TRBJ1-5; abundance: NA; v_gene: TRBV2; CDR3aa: CASSRQGGNQPQHF; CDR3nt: TGTGCCAGCAGCCGACAGGGCGGCAATCAGCCCCAGCATTTT
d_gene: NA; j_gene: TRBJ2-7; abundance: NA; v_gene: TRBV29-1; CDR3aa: CSTLEGRGEQYF; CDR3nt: TGCAGCACGTTGGAGGGCCGGGGAGAGCAGTACTTC
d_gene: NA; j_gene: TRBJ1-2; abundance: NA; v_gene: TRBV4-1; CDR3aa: CASSQGHRANYGYTF; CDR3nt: TGCGCCAGCAGCCAAGGACATCGGGCTAACTATGGCTACACCTTC
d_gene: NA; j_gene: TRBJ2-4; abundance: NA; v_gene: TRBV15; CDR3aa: CATSRDQGSTLIAKNIQYF; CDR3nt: TGTGCCACCAGCAGAGACCAGGGGTCAACCCTAATAGCCAAAAACATTCAGTACTTC
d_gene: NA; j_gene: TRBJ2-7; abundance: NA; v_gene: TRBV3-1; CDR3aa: CASSRRDPWLEQYF; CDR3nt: TGTGCCAGCAGCCGACGGGACCCTTGGTTGGAGCAGTACTTC
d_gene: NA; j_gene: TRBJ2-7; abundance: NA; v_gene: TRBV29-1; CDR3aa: CSVEPGNDEQYF; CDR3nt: TGCAGCGTTGAGCCAGGGAATGACGAGCAGTACTTC
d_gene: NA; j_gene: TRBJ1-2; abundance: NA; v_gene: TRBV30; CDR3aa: CAWKGPELAYGYTF; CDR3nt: TGTGCCTGGAAGGGACCAGAGCTGGCCTATGGCTACACCTTC
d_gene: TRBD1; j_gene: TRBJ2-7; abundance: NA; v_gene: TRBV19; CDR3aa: CASLGTRDRPYEQYF; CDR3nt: TGTGCCAGTCTTGGGACACGGGACAGGCCCTACGAGCAGTACTTC
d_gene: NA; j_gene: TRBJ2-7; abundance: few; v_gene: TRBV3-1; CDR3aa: CASSQATYEQYF; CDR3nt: TGTGCCAGCAGCCAGGCAACCTACGAGCAGTACTTC
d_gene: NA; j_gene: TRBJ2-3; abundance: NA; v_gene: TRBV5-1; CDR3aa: CASSLAMGMIDTQYF; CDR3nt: TGCGCCAGCAGCTTGGCGATGGGGATGATAGATACGCAGTATTTT
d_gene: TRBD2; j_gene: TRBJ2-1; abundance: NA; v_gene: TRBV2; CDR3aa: CASSVGRAGGLGEQFF; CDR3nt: TGTGCCAGCAGCGTGGGTCGGGCGGGAGGGCTTGGGGAGCAGTTCTTC
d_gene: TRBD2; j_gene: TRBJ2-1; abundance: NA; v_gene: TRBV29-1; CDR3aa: CSVIPSGRTNEQFF; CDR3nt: TGCAGCGTCATCCCTAGCGGGAGGACGAATGAGCAGTTCTTC
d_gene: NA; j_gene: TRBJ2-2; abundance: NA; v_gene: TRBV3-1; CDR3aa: CASSQDPPTGELFF; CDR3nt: TGTGCCAGCAGCCAAGATCCTCCCACCGGGGAGCTGTTTTTT
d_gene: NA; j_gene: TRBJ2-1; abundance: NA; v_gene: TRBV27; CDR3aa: CASSFTGARNEQFF; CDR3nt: TGTGCCAGCAGTTTTACCGGGGCGAGGAATGAGCAGTTCTTC
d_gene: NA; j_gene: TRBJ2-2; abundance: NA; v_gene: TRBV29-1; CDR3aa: CSVEKSGLSSGELFF; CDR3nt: TGCAGCGTTGAGAAATCAGGGTTGTCTTCCGGGGAGCTGTTTTTT
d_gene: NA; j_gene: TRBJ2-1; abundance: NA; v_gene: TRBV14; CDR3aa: CASSQWEQGEQFF; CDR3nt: TGTGCCAGCAGCCAATGGGAGCAAGGGGAGCAGTTCTTC
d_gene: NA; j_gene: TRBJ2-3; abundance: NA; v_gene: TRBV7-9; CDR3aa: CASSPGLGPDTQYF; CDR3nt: TGTGCCAGCAGCCCGGGACTCGGGCCGGATACGCAGTATTTT